The rows below give T cell receptor beta chains drawn from one sample of a study of T-cell memory formation after mild COVID-19. TCRdb called the 5' RACE reads again in MiXCR, with one record for every CDR3 protein. The sample has roughly 450,000 distinct CDR3 sequences, 18% seen once; the top ten hold roughly an eighth. Sequenced input: PBMCs or a T cell subset sorted from them (not recorded which). These receptors all come from an adult woman who had mild COVID-19 (a few samples of this study predate the infection). Cell type and time point are not known. Both conserved end residues are part of each CDR3. The order of the fields is CDR3 length, J gene, V gene, D gene, clone size, CDR3 protein, CDR3 DNA. A D gene is named only where the DNA matches it firmly. Only part of the rows carry a size: once, few, many, or a class if the clone is expanded.

13 TRBJ1-2 TRBV6-6 TRBD1 - CASSYYRGEGYTF TGTGCCAGCAGTTACTACAGGGGGGAGGGCTACACCTTC
13 TRBJ1-1 TRBV9 - - CASSVTRNTEAFF TGTGCCAGCAGCGTAACAAGGAACACTGAAGCTTTCTTT
17 TRBJ1-1 TRBV6-1 TRBD1 - CASSGKGQRVINTEAFF TGTGCCAGCAGTGGTAAGGGACAGAGAGTTATTAACACTGAAGCTTTCTTT
14 TRBJ2-5 TRBV12-3/TRBV12-4 - - CASKPGLAQETQYF TGTGCCAGCAAACCGGGACTTGCACAAGAGACCCAGTACTTC
16 TRBJ2-3 TRBV12-3/TRBV12-4 - many CASSLLRRTSTDTQYF TGTGCCAGCAGTTTACTACGTCGCACTAGCACAGATACGCAGTATTTT
13 TRBJ2-7 TRBV6-1 - few CASSDNTGWEQYF TGTGCCAGCAGTGACAACACGGGGTGGGAGCAGTACTTC
13 TRBJ2-1 TRBV9 TRBD2 - CASSRTSGYEQFF TGTGCCAGCAGCCGGACTAGCGGCTATGAGCAGTTCTTC
14 TRBJ1-1 TRBV9 TRBD1 - CASSVEGADTEAFF TGTGCCAGCAGCGTCGAGGGGGCTGACACTGAAGCTTTCTTT
15 TRBJ1-4 TRBV7-2 TRBD1 - CASSPQGQGFEKLFF TGTGCCAGCAGCCCCCAAGGACAGGGTTTTGAAAAACTGTTTTTT
15 TRBJ2-3 TRBV20-1 - many CSARDQSLPTDTQYF TGCAGTGCTAGGGACCAGTCGTTACCCACAGATACGCAGTATTTT
15 TRBJ2-7 TRBV14 - - CASSQDKGHTYEQYF TGTGCCAGCAGCCAAGATAAGGGACACACCTACGAGCAGTACTTC
17 TRBJ1-1 TRBV4-1 TRBD1 few CASSQGTGGMKNTEAFF TGCGCCAGCAGCCAAGGGACAGGGGGAATGAAGAACACTGAAGCTTTCTTT
13 TRBJ1-1 TRBV20-1 TRBD1 - CSARQGADTEAFF TGCAGTGCTAGACAGGGGGCGGACACTGAAGCTTTCTTT
17 TRBJ2-1 TRBV27 - once CASSLSRGFSSYNEQFF TGTGCCAGCAGTTTATCGCGCGGGTTTAGCTCCTACAATGAGCAGTTCTTC
12 TRBJ2-5 TRBV6-2/TRBV6-3 - - CASSYFGETQYF TGTGCCAGCAGTTACTTTGGAGAGACCCAGTACTTC
15 TRBJ2-3 TRBV5-5 TRBD2 few CASNDGAGARDTQYF TGTGCCAGCAACGATGGAGCGGGGGCCCGAGATACGCAGTATTTT
14 TRBJ1-2 TRBV29-1 - - CSVARDTANYGYTF TGCAGCGTCGCCCGGGACACAGCTAACTATGGCTACACCTTC